Described below is a single T cell receptor beta chain sequence and its context. Its antigen remains undetermined. The germline gene is not matched at one end of the junction; a read error may be the cause. The CDR3 measures 13 amino acids from cysteine to phenylalanine. Only the CDR3 region is kept as DNA, spanning 39 bases read in frame from base 1. To prepare the library, 5' RACE was applied. The instrument given in TCRdb is Illumina HiSeq 2500. A second PCR of roughly 7 to 12 cycles was performed with a sample-barcoded 5' primer and a J-beta primer mix. Each TCR beta cDNA molecule received a unique molecular identifier from a template-switch 5' adaptor carrying 12 random nucleotides. Each sample yielded at least 3 million CDR3-containing paired-end reads. First-strand cDNA was synthesized from all RNA with the Mint cDNA synthesis kit, primed by a TRBC-specific oligonucleotide. Following uracil-DNA glycosylase treatment, a first 18-cycle PCR with universal primers M1SS and BC2_uni_R was performed on all cDNA. The authors' analysis ran thus. For normalization, 1 million high-quality reads, each with a distinct molecular identifier, were randomly selected from each sample. Instead of being binned into consensus sequences, reads with shared molecular identifiers were discarded. MiTCR, with a Q25 quality threshold and the strictest error-elimination algorithm, was used for CDR3 identification, clonotype clustering and error correction. A nonparametric unseen species model with Euler transformation was used to estimate a lower bound on total TCR beta diversity. TCRdb ran its own pipeline on the public reads, namely fastp trimming at Q25 and MiXCR clone calling, and kept in-frame beta chains. Entries are consolidated by CDR3 protein sequence, retaining the most common genes and DNA. Here the V and J calls rest on TCRdb's processing, not on the authors' analysis. Within this sample are 550,000 to 750,000 distinct CDR3 sequences, with over 20% of them counted one time only. The ten largest clones represent approximately 3.7% of the sample.

Donors were roughly 40 systemically healthy Caucasian individuals from Russia aged roughly 6 to 95 years. Each donor gave ten milliliters of peripheral blood, collected into EDTA-treated Vacutainer tubes. Ficoll-Paque density-gradient centrifugation was used to isolate PBMCs, with at least 7 million per sample. Trizol reagent was used to extract total RNA from PBMCs, with at least 5.5 micrograms per sample. For every donor, an aliquot of PBMCs went through flow cytometry to measure the percentages of naive CD45RAhigh/CD27high T cells. The sample comes from a study of blood T cells in healthy people across ages (dated by TCRdb to 2015 to 2017). A note on the overall study: Template switching captured roughly one uniquely barcoded TCR beta cDNA molecule per two T cells in model experiments. Donors of different ages were randomly distributed across sequencing lanes to avoid experimental bias. Four age groups were formed from the donors: young (average approximately 17 years), middle-aged (approximately 39), aged (around 62) and long-lived (roughly 88). Two additional independent replicas of 1 million unique cDNA reads from the same blood draw were analyzed for two donors (one aged 18 to 29 and one aged 80 or older). Using deep sequencing normalized with unique cDNA molecular identifiers, the study measured how TCR beta repertoire diversity changes with age.

Results and caveats for the whole study, not just this receptor: Observed TCR beta diversity per million T cells fell roughly linearly with age, and a significant reduction was already apparent by age roughly 40. Estimates of total diversity based on one million sequenced T cells were regarded as lower bounds and as underestimates. The percentage of naive T cells measured by flow cytometry correlated strongly with observed TCR beta diversity. Compared with the aged group, the long-lived group had more naive CD4+ T cells, fewer expanded clones and increased TCR diversity, a pattern suggesting age selection. The CMV infection status of donors was not known, potentially confounding age-related changes in expanded clonotypes. Since profiling was done on bulk unsorted PBMCs, naive and antigen-experienced compartments could not be conclusively compared.

The receptor was isolated from a man in his 70s in good health. In this chain, TRBV12-3 or TRBV12-4 is recombined with TRBJ2-1, and TRBD2 aligns with 7 junction nucleotides. The specimen was blood. The nucleotide sequence is TGTGCCAGCAGTTTTGCGGGAGTGCTTGAGCAGTTTTTC. Its coded protein is CASSFAGVLEQFF.